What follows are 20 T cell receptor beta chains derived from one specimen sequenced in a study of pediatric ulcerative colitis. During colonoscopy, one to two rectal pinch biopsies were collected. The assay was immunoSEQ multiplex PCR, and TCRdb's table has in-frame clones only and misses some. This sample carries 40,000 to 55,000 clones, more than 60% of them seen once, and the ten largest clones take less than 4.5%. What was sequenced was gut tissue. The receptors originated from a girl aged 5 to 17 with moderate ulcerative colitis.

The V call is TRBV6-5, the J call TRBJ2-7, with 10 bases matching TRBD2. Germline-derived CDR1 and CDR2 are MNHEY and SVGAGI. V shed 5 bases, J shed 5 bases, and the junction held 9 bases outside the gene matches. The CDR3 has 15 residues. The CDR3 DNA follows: TGTGCCAGCAGTCCCCGAGCGGGGGGGTGGAACGAGCAGTACTTC. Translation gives CASSPRAGGWNEQYF.

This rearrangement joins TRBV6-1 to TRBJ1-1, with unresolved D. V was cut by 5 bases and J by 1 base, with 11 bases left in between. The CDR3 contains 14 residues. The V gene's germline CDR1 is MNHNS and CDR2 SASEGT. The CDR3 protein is CASSIRTGNTEAFF. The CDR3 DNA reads TGTGCCAGCAGTATACGGACGGGGAACACTGAAGCTTTCTTT.

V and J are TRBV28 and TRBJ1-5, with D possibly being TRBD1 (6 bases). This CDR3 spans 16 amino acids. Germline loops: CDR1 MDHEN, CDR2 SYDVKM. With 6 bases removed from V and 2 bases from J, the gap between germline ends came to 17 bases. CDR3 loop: CASSLTGGQGNQPQHF. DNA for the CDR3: TGTGCCAGCAGCCTTACTGGGGGGCAGGGCAATCAGCCCCAGCATTTT. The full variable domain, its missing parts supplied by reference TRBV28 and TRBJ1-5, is DVKVTQSSRYLVKRTGEKVFLECVQDMDHENMFWYRQDPGLGLRLIYFSYDVKMKEKGDIPEGYSVSREKKERFSLILESASTNQTSMYLCASSLTGGQGNQPQHFGDGTRLSIL.

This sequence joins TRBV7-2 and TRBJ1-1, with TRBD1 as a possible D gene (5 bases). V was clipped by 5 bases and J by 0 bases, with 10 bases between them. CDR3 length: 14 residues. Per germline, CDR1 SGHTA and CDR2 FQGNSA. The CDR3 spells CASSPGTVNTEAFF. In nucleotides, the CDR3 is TGTGCCAGCAGCCCCGGGACGGTGAACACTGAAGCTTTCTTT.

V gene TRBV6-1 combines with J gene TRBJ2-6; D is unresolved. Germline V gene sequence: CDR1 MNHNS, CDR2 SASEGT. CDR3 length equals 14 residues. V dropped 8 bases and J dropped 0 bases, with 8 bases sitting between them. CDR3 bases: TGTGCCAGCTTCAAGGGCTCTGGGGCCAACGTCCTGACTTTC. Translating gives CASFKGSGANVLTF.

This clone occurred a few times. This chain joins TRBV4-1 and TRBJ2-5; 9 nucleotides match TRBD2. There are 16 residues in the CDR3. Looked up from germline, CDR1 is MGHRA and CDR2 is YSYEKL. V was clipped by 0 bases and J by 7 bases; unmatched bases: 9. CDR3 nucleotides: TGCGCCAGCAGCCAAGATAGCGGAGCGGGGGGTCGGACCCAGTACTTC. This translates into CASSQDSGAGGRTQYF.

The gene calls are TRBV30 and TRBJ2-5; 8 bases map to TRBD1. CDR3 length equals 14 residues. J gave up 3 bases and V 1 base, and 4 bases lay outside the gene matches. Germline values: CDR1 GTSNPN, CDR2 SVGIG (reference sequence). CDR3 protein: CAWSGTGLKETQYF. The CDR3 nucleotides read TGTGCCTGGAGTGGGACAGGGCTGAAAGAGACCCAGTACTTC.

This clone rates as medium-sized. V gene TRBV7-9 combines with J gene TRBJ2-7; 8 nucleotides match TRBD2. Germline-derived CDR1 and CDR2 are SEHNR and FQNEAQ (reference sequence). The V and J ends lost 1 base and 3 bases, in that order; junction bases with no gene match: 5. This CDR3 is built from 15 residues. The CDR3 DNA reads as TGTGCCAGCAGCTTAGTAACTAGCGGTGACTACGAGCAGTACTTC. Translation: CASSLVTSGDYEQYF.

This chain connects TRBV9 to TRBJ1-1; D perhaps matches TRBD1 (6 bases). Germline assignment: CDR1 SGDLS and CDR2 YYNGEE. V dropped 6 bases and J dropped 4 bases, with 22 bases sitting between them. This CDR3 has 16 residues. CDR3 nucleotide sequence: TGTGCCAGCAACGATAAACTAACAGGGACGGCCACTGAAGCTTTCTTT. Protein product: CASNDKLTGTATEAFF. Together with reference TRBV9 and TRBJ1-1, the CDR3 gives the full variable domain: DSGVTQTPKHLITATGQRVTLRCSPRSGDLSVYWYQQSLDQGLQFLIQYYNGEERAKGNILERFSAQQFPDLHSELNLSSLELGDSALYFCASNDKLTGTATEAFFGQGTRLTVV.

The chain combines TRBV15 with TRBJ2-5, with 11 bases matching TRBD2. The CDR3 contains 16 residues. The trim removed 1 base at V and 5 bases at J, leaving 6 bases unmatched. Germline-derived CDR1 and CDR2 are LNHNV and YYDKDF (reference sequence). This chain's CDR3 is CATSRGGTSGSETQYF. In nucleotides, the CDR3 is TGTGCCACCAGCAGAGGTGGAACTAGCGGGAGTGAGACCCAGTACTTC.

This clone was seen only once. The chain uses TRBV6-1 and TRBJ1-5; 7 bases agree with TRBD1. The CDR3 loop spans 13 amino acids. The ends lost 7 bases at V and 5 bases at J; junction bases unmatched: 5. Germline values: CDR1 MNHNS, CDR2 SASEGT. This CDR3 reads CASTTGMDQPQHF. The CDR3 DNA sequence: TGTGCCAGCACGACAGGGATGGATCAGCCCCAGCATTTT.

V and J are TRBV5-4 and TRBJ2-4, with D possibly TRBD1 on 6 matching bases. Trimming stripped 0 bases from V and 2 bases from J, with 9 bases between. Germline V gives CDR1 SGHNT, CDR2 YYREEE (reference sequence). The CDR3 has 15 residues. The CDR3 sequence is CASSLVGATKNIQYF. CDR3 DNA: TGTGCCAGCAGCTTGGTGGGGGCGACCAAAAACATTCAGTACTTC.

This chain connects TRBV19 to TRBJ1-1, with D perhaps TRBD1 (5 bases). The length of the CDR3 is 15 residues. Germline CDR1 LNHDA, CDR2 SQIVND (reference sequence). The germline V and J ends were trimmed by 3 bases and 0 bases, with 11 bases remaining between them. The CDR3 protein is CASSMGEGLNTEAFF. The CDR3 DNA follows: TGTGCCAGTAGTATGGGGGAGGGCCTGAACACTGAAGCTTTCTTT.

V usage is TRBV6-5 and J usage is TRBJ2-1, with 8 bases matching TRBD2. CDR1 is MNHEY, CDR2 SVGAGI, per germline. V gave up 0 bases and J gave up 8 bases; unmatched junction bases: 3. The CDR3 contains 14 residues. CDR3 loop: CASSYSGRADEQFF. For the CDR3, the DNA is TGTGCCAGCAGTTACTCCGGGAGGGCCGATGAGCAGTTCTTC.

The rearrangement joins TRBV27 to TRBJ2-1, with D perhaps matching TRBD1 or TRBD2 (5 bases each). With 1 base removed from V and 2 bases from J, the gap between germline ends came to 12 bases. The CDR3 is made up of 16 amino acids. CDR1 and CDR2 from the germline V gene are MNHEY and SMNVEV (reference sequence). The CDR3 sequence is CASSLLSRGPYNEQFF. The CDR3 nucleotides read TGTGCCAGCAGTTTATTATCCCGGGGACCCTACAATGAGCAGTTCTTC.

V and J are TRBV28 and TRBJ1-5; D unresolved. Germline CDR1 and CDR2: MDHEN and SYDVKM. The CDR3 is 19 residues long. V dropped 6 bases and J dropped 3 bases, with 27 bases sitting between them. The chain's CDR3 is CASREPHGRQQDDNQPQHF. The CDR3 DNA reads TGTGCCAGCAGGGAGCCGCACGGGCGGCAACAAGACGACAATCAGCCCCAGCATTTT.

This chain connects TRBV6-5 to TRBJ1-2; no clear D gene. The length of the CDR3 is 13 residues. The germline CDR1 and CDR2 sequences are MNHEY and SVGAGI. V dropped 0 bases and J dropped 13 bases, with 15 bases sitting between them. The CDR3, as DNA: TGTGCCAGCAGTTACTCGGGTTCCCTCCCCCCCACCTTC. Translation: CASSYSGSLPPTF.

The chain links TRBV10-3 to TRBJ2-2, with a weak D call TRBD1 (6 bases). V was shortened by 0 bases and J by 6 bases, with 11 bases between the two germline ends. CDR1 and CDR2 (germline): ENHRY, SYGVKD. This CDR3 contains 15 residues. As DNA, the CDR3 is TGTGCCATCAGTGAGTCGAACAGGGCGCCCGGGGAGCTGTTTTTT. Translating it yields CAISESNRAPGELFF.

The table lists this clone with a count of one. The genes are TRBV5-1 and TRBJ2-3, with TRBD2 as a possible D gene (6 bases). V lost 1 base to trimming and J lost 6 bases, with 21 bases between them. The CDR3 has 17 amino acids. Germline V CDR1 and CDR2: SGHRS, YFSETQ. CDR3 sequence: CASSLSVGAGRGDTQYF. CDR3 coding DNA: TGCGCCAGCAGCTTGTCTGTTGGGGCAGGCCGGGGGGATACGCAGTATTTT.

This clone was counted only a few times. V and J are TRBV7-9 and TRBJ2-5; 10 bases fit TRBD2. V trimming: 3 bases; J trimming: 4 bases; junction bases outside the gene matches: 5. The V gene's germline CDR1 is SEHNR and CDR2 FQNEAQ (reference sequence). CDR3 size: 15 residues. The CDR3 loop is CASSLGSGGAETQYF. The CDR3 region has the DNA TGTGCCAGCAGCTTGGGGAGCGGGGGGGCAGAGACCCAGTACTTC.